The clone carrying this TCR beta chain was observed a handful of times. This CDR3 is built from 16 residues. Germline values: CDR1 MDHEN, CDR2 SYDVKM. Trimming left V 2 bases short and J 1 base short, with 9 bases between. The source of the sample is a study of blood T cell repertoires in COVID-19. Method: immunoSEQ multiplex PCR; TCRdb's copy keeps in-frame clones and lacks some. The profile shows approximately 89,000 clones, 85% of them singletons. Sequencing was carried out using peripheral blood. V gene TRBV28 combines with J gene TRBJ2-6, with a tentative D call TRBD1 (6 bases). The TCR originated in an older woman with active or convalescent COVID-19. Here the CDR3 DNA reads TGTGCCAGCAGTTTACTCCAGGGGTCTGGGGCCAACGTCCTGACTTTC. It codes for CASSLLQGSGANVLTF.